Below are 2 T cell receptor beta chains sequenced from a single sample in a study of blood T cell repertoires in COVID-19. TCRdb's copy holds only in-frame clones and misses some; the assay was immunoSEQ multiplex PCR. Of some 290,000 clones detected, roughly 90% appear once; the ten largest clones hold about 1%. Sequenced sample: peripheral blood. Receptor source: a woman in her thirties or forties with COVID-19, enrolled during active disease.

This clone was found a few times. The chain links TRBV19 to TRBJ2-1; D perhaps matches TRBD2 (6 bases). V lost 7 bases to trimming and J lost 6 bases, with 16 bases between them. There are 14 residues in the CDR3. Germline V CDR1 and CDR2: LNHDA, SQIVND (reference sequence). The CDR3 sequence is CASTRGGTLNEQFF. CDR3 in DNA: TGTGCCAGTACCCGTGGGGGGACTCTCAATGAGCAGTTCTTC.

The chain carries TRBV18 and TRBJ1-2, with a weak D call TRBD1 (5 bases). The CDR3 loop spans 12 amino acids. Between the trimmed V and J ends, which lost 3 bases and 8 bases, there was a span of 10 bases. Germline-derived CDR1 and CDR2 are KGHSH and LQKENI. The CDR3 DNA sequence: TGTGCCAGCTCACCGGCAGGGCAGGGCTACACCTTC. As protein: CASSPAGQGYTF.